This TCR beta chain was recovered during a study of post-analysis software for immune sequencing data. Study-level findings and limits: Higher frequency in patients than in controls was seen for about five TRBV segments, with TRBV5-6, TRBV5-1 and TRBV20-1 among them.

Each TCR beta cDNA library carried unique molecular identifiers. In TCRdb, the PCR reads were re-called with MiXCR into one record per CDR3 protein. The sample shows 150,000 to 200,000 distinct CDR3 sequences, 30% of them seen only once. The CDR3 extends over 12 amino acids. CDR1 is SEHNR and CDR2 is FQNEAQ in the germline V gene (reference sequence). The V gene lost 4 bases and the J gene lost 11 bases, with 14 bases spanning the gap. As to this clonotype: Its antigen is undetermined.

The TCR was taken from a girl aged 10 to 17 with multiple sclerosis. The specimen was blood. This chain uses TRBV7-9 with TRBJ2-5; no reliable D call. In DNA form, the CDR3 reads TGTGCCAGCAGCTATCTCAACAATGAGCAGTACTTC. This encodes CASSYLNNEQYF.